This T cell receptor beta chain originates from a study of blood T cell repertoires in COVID-19. About the study: Spain, Italy and the United States supplied samples that represented acute and convalescent COVID-19. PBMCs, B-cell-depleted T cells, or T cells were the source of the cDNA or gDNA that made up the material.

Per the germline V gene, CDR1 is SEHNR and CDR2 is FQNEAQ (reference sequence). Trimming stripped 4 bases from V and 7 bases from J, with 20 bases between. CDR3 length equals 15 residues. Authors' methods: Estimated nucleated cell counts came from reference gene primer amplification. TCRdb's table, derived via immunoSEQ multiplex PCR, lists solely in-frame clones and lacks some. Clonal size and the V and J genes are those of that table, whereas D and trimming came from the DNA. Altogether 190,000 or so clones are present, 65% to 80% being singletons, with the ten largest covering about 14%. The sequence was collected from a man between 50 and 59 years old who had recovered from COVID-19. The sequenced sample was peripheral blood. V usage is TRBV7-9 and J usage is TRBJ2-7; tentatively, D is TRBD1 (5 bases). The CDR3 is CASSYDRPTLSEQYF. The CDR3 DNA follows: TGTGCCAGCAGCTACGACAGACCGACCCTTTCTGAGCAGTACTTC.